This entry is about one TCR beta chain. Its antigen is as yet unknown. Sequencing was performed with immunoSEQ multiplex PCR; in TCRdb, only in-frame clones are kept and a portion is missing. The sample has about 5,900 clones, 80% to 85% seen once. The record originates from a study of immune evolution from preneoplasia to lung adenocarcinoma. The ends were cut back, 2 bases at V and 3 bases at J, with 11 bases in the middle. This CDR3 has 13 residues. CDR1 and CDR2 from the germline V gene are GTSNPN and SVGIG (reference sequence). Regarding the study as a whole: Top clone frequencies peaked in normal lung, apparently declining through invasive adenocarcinoma. KRAS-mutant nodules had the highest T cell clonality.

H&E slides confirmed each diagnosis, reviewed by two pathologists independently. The sample comprised FFPE lung adenocarcinoma in situ tissue. The clonotype originates from a donor at least 70 years old with lung adenocarcinoma. This chain joins TRBV30 and TRBJ2-7; no reliable D call. This CDR3 is CAWSSTRGYEQYF. The DNA of the CDR3 is TGTGCCTGGAGTTCAACTCGCGGCTACGAGCAGTACTTC.